This is a list of T cell receptor beta chains from one sample in a study of blood T cell repertoires in COVID-19. The assay was immunoSEQ multiplex PCR, and TCRdb's table has in-frame clones only and misses some. The repertoire consists of about 210,000 clones, with around 83% occurring once and the leading ten covering roughly 25%. The specimen sequenced was PBMCs or T cells enriched from blood (not recorded which). Every receptor here comes from a woman aged 40 to 50 in a cohort exposed to, infected with or recovered from COVID-19 (not recorded which). Each CDR3 is given with its conserved first and last residue. A D gene is named only where the DNA matches it firmly. Clone size is not always given. Where it is, it says once, few, many or a class for expanded clones.

clone_size	d_call	v_call	j_call	cdr3_nt	cdr3_aa
once	TRBD2	TRBV11-3	TRBJ2-1	TGTGCCAGCAGTTCGACCCGGGACGGACTAGCGGGTATCTACAATGAGCAGTTCTTC	CASSSTRDGLAGIYNEQFF
-	TRBD2	TRBV27	TRBJ2-1	TGTGCCAGCAGTTCTCCTAGCGGGAGGGCCTACAATGAGCAGTTCTTC	CASSSPSGRAYNEQFF
-	-	TRBV7-8	TRBJ2-7	TGTGCCAGCAGCTTAGGATCGGGCGAGCAGTACTTC	CASSLGSGEQYF
-	-	TRBV18	TRBJ2-7	TGTGCCAGCTCACCACCGGGCACAGGTCACGAGCAGTACTTC	CASSPPGTGHEQYF
-	TRBD1	TRBV10-1	TRBJ1-1	TGCGCCAGCAGTGAGCGAGGCAGGGGGCAGAACACTGAAGCTTTCTTT	CASSERGRGQNTEAFF
-	-	TRBV28	TRBJ1-2	TGTGCCAGCAGTTTTCACGGACAGACTAAACCTTATGGCTACACCTTC	CASSFHGQTKPYGYTF
-	-	TRBV11-2	TRBJ2-2	TGTGCCAGCAGCTTAGATTGGCGCGCAGGCACCGGGGAGCTGTTTTTT	CASSLDWRAGTGELFF
-	-	TRBV18	TRBJ1-2	TGTGCCAGCTCACCACCGAGGAGGGACCCTTCGGGGGATGGCTACACCTTC	CASSPPRRDPSGDGYTF
-	TRBD2	TRBV5-1	TRBJ2-1	TGCGCCAGCAGCTGGAATCTAGCGGGGGGCCTCCACAATGAGCAGTTCTTC	CASSWNLAGGLHNEQFF
-	TRBD1	TRBV7-6	TRBJ1-5	TGTGCCAGCAGCCCCTACACAGGGGGCATGCAGCCCCAGCATTTT	CASSPYTGGMQPQHF
once	-	TRBV3-1/TRBV3-2	TRBJ2-7	TGTGCCAGCAGCCTGGGGAGACCGGAGGTGTACGAGCAGTACTTC	CASSLGRPEVYEQYF
-	TRBD1	TRBV4-1	TRBJ1-6	TGCGCCAGCAGCCAAGAGGGACAGCGAAATTCACCCCTCCACTTT	CASSQEGQRNSPLHF
-	TRBD1	TRBV19	TRBJ1-5	TGTGCCAGTAGTTACGGGACAGCGAATCAGCCCCAGCATTTT	CASSYGTANQPQHF
-	TRBD2	TRBV7-6	TRBJ2-5	TGTGCCAGCAGCTTAGCCTGGCGGGAGGTCCATGAGACCCAGTACTTC	CASSLAWREVHETQYF
-	TRBD2	TRBV5-1	TRBJ2-7	TGCGCCAGCAGCTGGAGGGAGGGCTCCTACGAGCAGTACTTC	CASSWREGSYEQYF
-	TRBD2	TRBV19	TRBJ2-3	TGTGCCAGTAGTGCCTCGTCCGGGGGGGCGGTGGGCACAGATACGCAGTATTTT	CASSASSGGAVGTDTQYF
-	TRBD1	TRBV9	TRBJ1-2	TGTGCCAGCAGCCCACGGGACAGGGGAATCCTTGGCTACACCTTC	CASSPRDRGILGYTF
-	TRBD1	TRBV18	TRBJ2-1	TGTGCCAGCTCACCAGGACAGGGCTCCTACAATGAGCAGTTCTTC	CASSPGQGSYNEQFF
once	-	TRBV19	TRBJ2-2	TGTGCCAGTAGTATGTCGGCAGGCAACACCGGGGAGCTGTTTTTT	CASSMSAGNTGELFF
-	TRBD1	TRBV27	TRBJ1-1	TGTGCCAGCAGTACCCGGACAGGGGTCATGAACACTGAAGCTTTCTTT	CASSTRTGVMNTEAFF
-	TRBD1	TRBV19	TRBJ1-1	TGTGCCAGTAGTCGACAGGGCGACACTGAAGCTTTCTTT	CASSRQGDTEAFF
-	-	TRBV3-1/TRBV3-2	TRBJ1-5	TGTGCCAGCAGCCAAGAACCGGGGATTAGCAATCAGCCCCAGCATTTT	CASSQEPGISNQPQHF
-	TRBD2	TRBV7-9	TRBJ2-2	TGTGCCAGTCAGACTAGCGGGCGACTCGCCGGGGAGCTGTTTTTT	CASQTSGRLAGELFF
-	-	TRBV30	TRBJ1-1	TGTGCCTGGAGTGTGGGGGGAGAGAGGTCCTTT	CAWSVGGERSF
-	-	TRBV15	TRBJ1-5	TGTGCCACCAGCAGAGAGCCCACGCTGGCAGGCCATAGCAATCAGCCCCAGCATTTT	CATSREPTLAGHSNQPQHF
once	TRBD2	TRBV4-1	TRBJ2-7	TGCGCCAGCAGCGGAATGCAACCTAGCGGAACCTACGAGCAGTACTTC	CASSGMQPSGTYEQYF
-	TRBD1	TRBV2	TRBJ1-1	TGTGCCAGCCGGAGGGACAGCCCTTTGAACACTGAAGCTTTCTTT	CASRRDSPLNTEAFF
-	-	TRBV4-2	TRBJ2-7	TGTGCCAGCAGCATGCGCTCCTACGAGCAGTACTTC	CASSMRSYEQYF
-	TRBD2	TRBV11-2	TRBJ2-1	TGTGCCAGCAGCATTCTAGCGGGAGGGCCGTATGAGCAGTTCTTC	CASSILAGGPYEQFF
few	TRBD2	TRBV6-1	TRBJ2-5	TGTGCCAGCAGTGAAGGCCCCGGGGGGAGCGGGGGGTCCGAGACCCAGTACTTC	CASSEGPGGSGGSETQYF
-	-	TRBV5-8	TRBJ1-1	TGTGCCAGCAGCCCGACAGTTCGGGGGACTGAAGCTTTCTTT	CASSPTVRGTEAFF